These T cell receptor beta chains were read from a single sample in a study of OX40 agonist ivuxolimab in advanced cancers. Measured with immunoSEQ multiplex PCR; TCRdb has only the in-frame clones, and not every one. This table holds 35,000 to 40,000 clones, about 88% found once. This sample comprised CD4+ or CD8+ T cells sorted from blood, obtained in a trial of the OX40 agonist ivuxolimab. The receptors derive from an adult with an advanced solid tumor such as melanoma, head and neck, liver or kidney cancer. Each CDR3 is given without its conserved first and last residue. Each record gives: V gene, J gene, CDR3 protein.

TRBV10-2	TRBJ1-6	ASTGQDSTSPLH
TRBV7-9	TRBJ2-7	ASSRDRGSAEY
TRBV2	TRBJ1-4	ASSVSGFNEKLF
TRBV5-4	TRBJ2-7	ASSSVNNPAYEQY
TRBV6-4	TRBJ1-6	ASSDGNSPLH
TRBV25-1	TRBJ1-1	ASEDSWGTEAF
TRBV27	TRBJ1-4	ASSSLGKLF
TRBV5-1	TRBJ1-3	ASSREVSAKTIY
TRBV20-1	TRBJ2-3	SAVAVDTQY
TRBV13	TRBJ2-1	ASSDTSGGADEQF
TRBV6-1	TRBJ2-5	ASSDKSRGAQY
TRBV5-1	TRBJ2-1	ASSLDGDRGYNEQF
TRBV7-9	TRBJ2-7	ASSLRQGSTDEQY
TRBV5-1	TRBJ1-5	ASSWLGQENQPQH
TRBV18	TRBJ2-3	ASSPQTDTQY
TRBV5-1	TRBJ2-7	ASSLGQGIHEQY
TRBV2	TRBJ2-7	ASNDGYEQY
TRBV7-9	TRBJ2-2	ASSHVGVANTGELF
TRBV28	TRBJ1-4	ASSFVRGSEKLF
TRBV2	TRBJ1-1	ASIGGGTEAF
TRBV6-5	TRBJ2-3	ASSPDRGTDTQY
TRBV10-3	TRBJ2-3	AFGTSAGLGTDTQY
TRBV5-4	TRBJ1-2	ASSAPGQGAHGYT
TRBV7-9	TRBJ1-1	ASNTLQFRAF
TRBV13	TRBJ2-5	ASSLGVSGETQY
TRBV29-1	TRBJ2-3	SVEDPDRVDTQY
TRBV6-4	TRBJ1-2	ASSYGGTLRGYT
TRBV6-1	TRBJ2-7	ATETGASSQQY
TRBV6-1	TRBJ1-5	ASSGQRQPNQPQH
TRBV21-1	TRBJ2-7	ASSTLLAEDFYEQY
TRBV5-5	TRBJ2-7	ASSSYGVSGGADEQY
TRBV5-1	TRBJ2-3	ASSLGADTQY
TRBV18	TRBJ1-1	ASSPPGGSGSEAF
TRBV5-1	TRBJ2-1	ASSPWDRANEQF
TRBV6-5	.	ASSPRDIDYEQY
TRBV13	TRBJ1-1	ASSRAEGGTEAF
TRBV12-5	TRBJ2-5	ASGLGLLADQETQY